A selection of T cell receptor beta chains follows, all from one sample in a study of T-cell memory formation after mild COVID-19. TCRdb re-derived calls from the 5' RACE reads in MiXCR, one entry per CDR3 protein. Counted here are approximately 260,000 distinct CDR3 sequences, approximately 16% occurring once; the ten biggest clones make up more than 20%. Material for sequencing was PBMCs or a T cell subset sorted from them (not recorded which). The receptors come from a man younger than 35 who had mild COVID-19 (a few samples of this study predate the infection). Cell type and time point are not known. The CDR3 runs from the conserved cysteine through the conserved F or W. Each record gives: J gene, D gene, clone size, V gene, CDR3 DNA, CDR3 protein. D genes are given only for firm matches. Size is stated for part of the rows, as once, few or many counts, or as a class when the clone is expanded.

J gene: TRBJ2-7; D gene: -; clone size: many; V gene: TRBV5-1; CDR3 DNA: TGCGCCAGCACCCTAGACGGAAAACCCTACGAGCAGTACTTC; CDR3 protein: CASTLDGKPYEQYF
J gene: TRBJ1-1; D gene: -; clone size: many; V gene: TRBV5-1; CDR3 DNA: TGCGCCAGCAGCTTGGACGGAGCGAACACTGAAGCTTTCTTT; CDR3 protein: CASSLDGANTEAFF
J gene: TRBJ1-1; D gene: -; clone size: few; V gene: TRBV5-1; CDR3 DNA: TGCGCCAGCAGCTTGGAGAGGACGGACCCCTCCGGAGCTTTCTTT; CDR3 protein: CASSLERTDPSGAFF
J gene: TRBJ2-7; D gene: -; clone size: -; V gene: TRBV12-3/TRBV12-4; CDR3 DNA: TGTGCCAGCAGTCCAACGGGGCTCCGCTACGAGCAGTACTTC; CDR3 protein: CASSPTGLRYEQYF
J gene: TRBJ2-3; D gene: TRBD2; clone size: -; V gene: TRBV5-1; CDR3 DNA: TGCGCCAGCACCATGGGGCTAGCGGACACAGATACGCAGTATTTT; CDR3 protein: CASTMGLADTDTQYF
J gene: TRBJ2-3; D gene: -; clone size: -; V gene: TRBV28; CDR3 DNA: TGTGCCAGCAGTGGAGGGGGGCTGGGCACAGATACGCAGTATTTT; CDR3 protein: CASSGGGLGTDTQYF
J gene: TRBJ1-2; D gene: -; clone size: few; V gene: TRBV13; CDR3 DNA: TGTGCCAGCAGCTTTTCTATCGGTGGCTACACCTTC; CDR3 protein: CASSFSIGGYTF
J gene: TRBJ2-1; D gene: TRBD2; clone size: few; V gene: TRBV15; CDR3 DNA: TGTGCCACCAGCAGGGTTCTAAGCGGGGGCCGCTACAATGAGCAGTTCTTC; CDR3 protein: CATSRVLSGGRYNEQFF
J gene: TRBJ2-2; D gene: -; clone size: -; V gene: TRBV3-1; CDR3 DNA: TGTGCCAGCAGCCCCCCGTGGGGGGCGGCCACCGGGGAGCTGTTTTTT; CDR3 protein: CASSPPWGAATGELFF
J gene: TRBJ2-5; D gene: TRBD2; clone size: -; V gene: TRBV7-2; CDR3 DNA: TGTGCCAGCAGCCCCCGACGGGGGGAGCGAGAGACACAGTACTTC; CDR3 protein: CASSPRRGERETQYF